This T cell receptor (beta chain) was retrieved from a study of vaccination and CD4 T cells after COVID-19. The CDR3 is 14 residues long. The V end lost 4 bases, the J end lost 7 bases, and 14 bases lay between the germline ends. The germline CDR1 and CDR2 sequences are LNHDA and SQIVND (reference sequence). Researchers used the Oncomine TCR Beta short-read assay to sequence DNA from cultured CD4+ T cells. TCRdb re-called the PCR reads with MiXCR, one entry per CDR3 protein. The sample records about 15,000 distinct CDR3 sequences, 30% being singletons. The treatment here: roughly 10-day PBMC culture with coronavirus spike peptide pools or control peptides (ViraFEST assay). This clonotype was detected a few times. Its antigen remains unidentified.

This sequence originates from a human donor with COVID-19. The chain employs TRBV19 and TRBJ1-5; D perhaps matches TRBD1 (6 bases). Sequencing input: cultured CD4+ T cells from blood. Written as DNA, the CDR3 is TGTGCCAGTAGTAAACAGGGTGGCGCCCAGCCCCAGCATTTT. It is translated as CASSKQGGAQPQHF.